This T cell receptor beta chain is drawn from a study of blood T cell repertoires in COVID-19. Study-level background: The study drew acute and convalescent COVID-19 samples from the United States, Italy and Spain. T cells, B-cell-depleted T cells, or PBMCs supplied cDNA or gDNA.

Per the authors' pipeline: Amplification with reference gene primers provided the estimates of nucleated cell counts. Using immunoSEQ multiplex PCR, the repertoire was profiled, and TCRdb retains in-frame clones only, with some absent. D and trimming come from the DNA, and the V and J calls and clone size come from that table. Here the sample spans about 200,000 clones, approximately 84% being singletons. This CDR3 region has 15 residues. Trimming took 3 bases from V and 0 from J, leaving 8 bases between them. The germline V gene encodes CDR1 LNHDA and CDR2 SQIVND (reference sequence). The chain links TRBV19 to TRBJ2-2, with a weak D call TRBD2 (5 bases). This sequence was found in a woman older than 75 with acute or convalescent COVID-19. Sequencing was carried out using peripheral blood. The CDR3 bases are TGTGCCAGTAGTATGCGGGCCGCGAACACCGGGGAGCTGTTTTTT. It codes for CASSMRAANTGELFF.